This T cell receptor beta chain is drawn from a study of blood T cell repertoires in COVID-19. Overall study: COVID-19 samples collected from the United States, Italy and Spain covered acute and convalescent phases. T cells, B-cell-depleted T cells, or PBMCs supplied cDNA or gDNA.

Enrolled during active infection, Seattle patients were then followed longitudinally. Study processing details: Estimation of nucleated cell counts relied on the amplification of reference gene primers. Sequenced by immunoSEQ multiplex PCR; TCRdb stores in-frame clones only, minus some. V, J and clone size are taken as reported in that table, and D and trimming were inferred from the DNA itself. The sample yields almost 200,000 clones, 75% to 85% seen once. V trimming: 3 bases; J trimming: 7 bases; junction bases outside the gene matches: 12. The CDR3 extends over 16 amino acids. Germline CDR1 MNHNS, CDR2 SASEGT.

This sequence joins TRBV6-1 and TRBJ2-1; 7 nucleotides line up with TRBD2. This receptor was taken from a woman in her thirties or forties with COVID-19, enrolled during active disease. The sample was peripheral blood. For the CDR3, the DNA is TGTGCCAGCAGTGACGGGCAAGGCGGGAGCTATAATGAGCAGTTCTTC. Its translation is CASSDGQGGSYNEQFF.